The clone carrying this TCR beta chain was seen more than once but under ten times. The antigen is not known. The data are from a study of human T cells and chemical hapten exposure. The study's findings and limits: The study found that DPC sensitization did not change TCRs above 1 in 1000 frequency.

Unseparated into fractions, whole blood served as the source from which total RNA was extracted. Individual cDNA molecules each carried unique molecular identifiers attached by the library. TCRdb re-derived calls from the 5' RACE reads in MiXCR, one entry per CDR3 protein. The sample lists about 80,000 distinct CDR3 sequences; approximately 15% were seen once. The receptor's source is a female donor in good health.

CDR3 residues: CAISETTSGGPDTQYF. The CDR3 region has the DNA TGTGCCATCAGTGAGACAACTAGCGGGGGCCCAGATACGCAGTATTTT. This sequence joins TRBV10-3 and TRBJ2-3, with TRBD2 identical over 11 bases. The ends lost 2 bases at V and 4 bases at J; junction bases unmatched: 5. CDR1 and CDR2 from the germline V gene are ENHRY and SYGVKD. The CDR3 contains 16 residues.